This T cell receptor beta chain was sequenced in a study of shared T cell receptors in the human thymus. Using immunoSEQ multiplex PCR, the repertoire was profiled, and TCRdb retains in-frame clones only, with some absent. The sample contains 550,000 to 800,000 clones, roughly 85% of which appear only once. This sample also appeared in a second study, on human thymus T cells. That report adds: Having surgery to correct congenital heart defects, healthy Finnish infants acted as the donors. Resections from corrective heart surgery provided thymus tissue. Gene usage for V and J segments appeared biased in thymic and blood repertoires. Related work showed strongly overlapping thymic repertoires across unrelated individuals.

The sample consisted of thymocytes. This receptor was identified in a girl in the first two years of life with a congenital heart defect.

CDR3 protein: CASSSYQGGEQYF. The DNA for the CDR3 is TGTGCCAGCAGCTCATACCAGGGGGGCGAGCAGTACTTC. The chain links TRBV13 to TRBJ2-7; D might be TRBD1 (7 bases). This CDR3 has 13 residues. Per germline, CDR1 PRHDT and CDR2 FYEKMQ (reference sequence). Trimming shortened V by 4 bases and J by 6 bases, and 13 bases separated the two germline ends.